These T cell receptor beta chains were read from a single sample in a study of shared clonotypes between healthy human individuals. Only in-frame clones appear in the TCRdb table, and some are missing; sequencing was by immunoSEQ multiplex PCR. Of more than 550,000 clones in the sample, 92% are singletons; the top ten hold approximately 25%. The specimen sequenced was naive CD8+ T cells sorted from blood. The receptors here all came from a man between 25 and 39 years old in good health. CDR3s include the opening cysteine and the closing phenylalanine or tryptophan. A D gene is named only where the DNA matches it firmly. Size is stated for part of the rows, as once, few or many counts, or as a class when the clone is expanded.

.	TRBV4-1	.	TRBJ2-1	TGCGCCAGCAGCCAAGATTGGGGGGCGCTAAATGAGCAGTTCTTC	CASSQDWGALNEQFF
TRBD1	TRBV28	few	TRBJ1-5	TGTGCCAGCAGTTGGGACAGGGGTCTGTCTCAGCCCCAGCATTTT	CASSWDRGLSQPQHF
TRBD2	TRBV28	.	TRBJ2-7	TGTGCCAGCAGTTTGCCCCTAGCGGGAGGGCTAAGCTCCTACGAGCAGTACTTC	CASSLPLAGGLSSYEQYF
.	TRBV9	.	TRBJ2-7	TGTGCCAGCAGCGTAGGAAATGATAGGGGAGAGCAGTACTTC	CASSVGNDRGEQYF
.	TRBV27	.	TRBJ2-5	TGTGCCAGCAGTTTAAACCCCCTGAGGGAGACCCAGTACTTC	CASSLNPLRETQYF
.	TRBV6-5	.	TRBJ2-5	TGTGCCAGCAGTTCCTACGACGTTCAAGAGACCCAGTACTTC	CASSSYDVQETQYF
TRBD2	TRBV7-9	.	TRBJ2-1	TGTGCCAGCAGCTCTACTAGCGGGAGACACAATGAGCAGTTCTTC	CASSSTSGRHNEQFF
TRBD2	TRBV10-3	.	TRBJ2-1	TGTGCCATCAGTGAGCCTCCGAGCGGGAGGGGGTCTGAGCAGTTCTTC	CAISEPPSGRGSEQFF
.	TRBV30	.	TRBJ1-2	TGTGCCCTACTCTCCGGGTTTACGCTGGACGGCTACACCTTC	CALLSGFTLDGYTF
.	TRBV9	.	TRBJ2-3	TGTGCCAGCGGAGGACCCACAGATACGCAGTATTTT	CASGGPTDTQYF
.	TRBV7-9	.	TRBJ2-1	TGTGCCAGCGCCTTTGGACAGTCCCCTCCCTACAATGAGCAGTTCTTC	CASAFGQSPPYNEQFF
.	TRBV18	once	TRBJ2-7	TGTGCCAGCTCCGAGGACAGCTCCTACGAGCAGTACTTC	CASSEDSSYEQYF
TRBD1	TRBV7-9	.	TRBJ1-1	TGTGCCAGCAGCTCAGAGGGACAGGGGAACACTGAAGCTTTCTTT	CASSSEGQGNTEAFF
.	TRBV7-9	.	TRBJ1-3	TGTGCCAGCAGCCCTAGACAGCAGGACTCTGGAAACACCATATATTTT	CASSPRQQDSGNTIYF
.	TRBV7-2	.	TRBJ2-7	TGTGCCAGCAGCCGCAGACGAGATTACGAGCAGTACTTC	CASSRRRDYEQYF
TRBD1	TRBV14	.	TRBJ1-1	TGTGCCAGCAGCCGGGCAGGGGGCGCGGTCACTGAAGCTTTCTTT	CASSRAGGAVTEAFF
TRBD1	TRBV29-1	.	TRBJ1-4	TGCAGCGTGGCGACAGGGACTAATGAAAAACTGTTTTTT	CSVATGTNEKLFF
.	TRBV19	once	TRBJ2-1	TGTGCCAGTAGTATAATCCGGTATGAGCAGTTCTTC	CASSIIRYEQFF
TRBD2	TRBV6-6	.	TRBJ2-7	TGTGCCAGCAGTTACTCCCTAGCGGAAACCTACGAGCAGTACTTC	CASSYSLAETYEQYF
.	TRBV29-1	.	TRBJ2-5	TGCAGCGTTGTCCCACCACCCGAAGAGACCCAGTACTTC	CSVVPPPEETQYF
TRBD1	TRBV4-3	.	TRBJ1-2	TGCGCCAGCAGCCAAGACACAGGGGTTCGCTATGGCTACACCTTC	CASSQDTGVRYGYTF
.	TRBV11-2	.	TRBJ2-7	TGTGCCAGCAGCCGGGACAACTCCTACGAGCAGTACTTC	CASSRDNSYEQYF
.	TRBV9	.	TRBJ2-1	TGTGCCAGCAGCCCCCGCACCTCCTCCTACAATGAGCAGTTCTTC	CASSPRTSSYNEQFF
.	TRBV7-3	few	TRBJ2-1	TGTGCCAGCAGCCCGGATCCAAGGACTGTGGGTGAGCAGTTCTTC	CASSPDPRTVGEQFF
TRBD2	TRBV6-5	.	TRBJ2-7	TGTGCCAGCAGCCCAATAGCGGGAATCGGCGAGCAGTACTTC	CASSPIAGIGEQYF
.	TRBV27	.	TRBJ2-1	TGTGCCAGCAGTTTATTGGAAGGAGCCAATGAGCAGTTCTTC	CASSLLEGANEQFF
.	TRBV4-3	.	TRBJ2-1	TGCGCCAGCAGCCAAGATCGAGTTACAGAGCCCTACAATGAGCAGTTCTTC	CASSQDRVTEPYNEQFF
TRBD1	TRBV6-5	.	TRBJ2-5	TGTGCCAGCAGTACCTGGACAGGGATGCGAGAGACCCAGTACTTC	CASSTWTGMRETQYF
TRBD2	TRBV4-1	.	TRBJ2-7	TGCGCCAGCAGCCAGGGACTAGGTCCCTCCTACGAGCAGTACTTC	CASSQGLGPSYEQYF
.	TRBV11-2	.	TRBJ1-2	TGTGCCAGCAGCTTAACCTCCGACCTTCGATATGGCTACACCTTC	CASSLTSDLRYGYTF
.	TRBV28	.	TRBJ1-5	TGTGCCAGCAGTTTGGGCGGCGATAGCAATCAGCCCCAGCATTTT	CASSLGGDSNQPQHF
TRBD1	TRBV28	.	TRBJ1-1	TGTGCCAGCAGTTTAGGGACAGCTAGTGAAGCTTTCTTT	CASSLGTASEAFF
TRBD2	TRBV19	.	TRBJ2-1	TGTGCCAGTAGTCCCGGGACTAGCGGAGTGATTGAGCAGTTCTTC	CASSPGTSGVIEQFF
TRBD1	TRBV19	.	TRBJ2-1	TGTGCCAGTAGTAACTCAGGGGGCCCTGATGAGCAGTTCTTC	CASSNSGGPDEQFF
TRBD2	TRBV5-5	.	TRBJ2-1	TGTGCCAGCAGCATGACTAGCGCATACAATGAGCAGTTCTTC	CASSMTSAYNEQFF
.	TRBV29-1	.	TRBJ2-5	TGCAGCCTCTCCACTGGGGACCAAGAGACCCAGTACTTC	CSLSTGDQETQYF
.	TRBV2	.	TRBJ1-2	TGTGCCAGCGGGGATTCCTATGGCTACACCTTC	CASGDSYGYTF
TRBD2	TRBV11-2	.	TRBJ2-1	TGTGCCAGCAGCCCAGCTACGGGACTAGCGGGAGGTGAGCAGTTCTTC	CASSPATGLAGGEQFF
.	TRBV10-2	.	TRBJ2-4	TGCGCCAGCCTCACCGAGTTGGCGGCAGAAGCCAAAAACATTCAGTACTTC	CASLTELAAEAKNIQYF
.	TRBV29-1	once	TRBJ2-7	TGCAGCGTTGAGGAGGGGCCCTCCTACGAGCAGTACTTC	CSVEEGPSYEQYF
.	TRBV19	.	TRBJ2-1	TGTGCCAGTAGTCCCGGGGGCCTCAGCTCCTACAATGAGCAGTTCTTC	CASSPGGLSSYNEQFF
TRBD1	TRBV7-6	.	TRBJ2-3	TGTGCCAGCAGCACACCCCGGGACAGGGGGCGTCGTTCCCCTAGCACAGATACGCAGTATTTT	CASSTPRDRGRRSPSTDTQYF
TRBD1	TRBV18	.	TRBJ1-2	TGTGCCACAAAAAAAGGAATCAGTTGGGACAGCGAGGACTATGGCTACACCTTC	CATKKGISWDSEDYGYTF
.	TRBV7-8	.	TRBJ2-5	TGTGCCAGCAGCTCTCCCGGGGGTGATTATCAAGAGACCCAGTACTTC	CASSSPGGDYQETQYF
.	TRBV7-6	few	TRBJ2-6	TGTGCCAGCAGCCTCCCCGGGGGCTCTGGGGCCAACGTCCTGACTTTC	CASSLPGGSGANVLTF
.	TRBV7-3	.	TRBJ2-7	TGTGCCAGCAGCGAAACCGGGGCCTACGAGCAGTACTTC	CASSETGAYEQYF
.	TRBV6-1	.	TRBJ1-2	TGTGCCAGCAGCGTAGACAGCAACTATGGCTACACCTTC	CASSVDSNYGYTF
TRBD1	TRBV29-1	.	TRBJ2-7	TGCAGCATATCCCGGGACAGAGGGACCTACGAGCAGTACTTC	CSISRDRGTYEQYF
.	TRBV28	.	TRBJ2-3	TGTGCCAGCAGTTTATCGGGCGCGTGGGCAGTGGGCACAGATACGCAGTATTTT	CASSLSGAWAVGTDTQYF
.	TRBV5-4	.	TRBJ2-7	TGTGCCAGCAGCTTCGGGAGCTCCTACGAGCAGTACTTC	CASSFGSSYEQYF
.	TRBV11-2	.	TRBJ1-2	TGTGCCAGCAGCGCCACGGCTAACTATGGCTACACCTTC	CASSATANYGYTF
TRBD2	TRBV7-7	.	TRBJ2-2	TGTGCTAGCAGCTTAGCCCCTCCTCTCAGCCTTAGCGGGAGCGAAGACGGGGAGCTGTTTTTT	CASSLAPPLSLSGSEDGELFF
.	TRBV28	.	TRBJ1-3	TGTGCCAGCAGTTTATGGAGATCGCGAAACTCTGGAAACACCATATATTTT	CASSLWRSRNSGNTIYF
.	TRBV9	once	TRBJ1-3	TGTGCCAGCCGCTCAAGGGAGGACTCTGGAAACACCATATATTTT	CASRSREDSGNTIYF